One sample yielded the 8 T cell receptor beta chains listed below, sequenced in a study of neurological immune-mediated disorders (dated by TCRdb to 2018 to 2020). Libraries came from 5' RACE. TCRdb names Illumina HiSeq 2500 as the instrument used. The public reads were run again by TCRdb, first through fastp at Q25 and then through MiXCR, and only productive beta chains were kept. CDR3 protein duplicates are merged, each entry listing the most common genes and DNA. This sample comprises 30,000 to 45,000 distinct CDR3 sequences, roughly 10% of them detected only once. 3.9% of the sample is in the top ten clones. The specimen sequenced was CD4+ T cells from blood. The receptor set was obtained from a woman aged 30 to 39 with HTLV-1-associated myelopathy (HAM/TSP).

A word on this clonotype: A junction boundary mismatches the germline segment, possibly from a read error. The chain uses TRBV5-1 and TRBJ1-1; no clear D. The CDR3 spans 13 residues. Germline-derived CDR1 and CDR2 are SGHRS and YFSETQ. The CDR3 spells CDSSLSVRTEAFF. The DNA of the CDR3 is TGCGACAGCAGCTTGTCGGTGCGGACTGAAGCTTTCTTT.

This clonotype was detected only a few times. The CDR3, as DNA: TGTGCCTGGAGTGTAAGGTCACCCCTCCACTTT. It encodes CAWSVRSPLHF. V and J are TRBV30 and TRBJ1-6; D not certain. Trimming stripped 0 bases from V and 10 bases from J, with 4 bases between. The CDR3 sequence is 11 residues long. Germline CDR1 and CDR2: GTSNPN and SVGIG (reference sequence).

This clonotype was detected many times. The chain couples TRBV5-1 to TRBJ1-2, with 7 bases aligning to TRBD1. V was pared by 4 bases and J by 2 bases, with 2 bases of the junction left unmatched. Germline assignment: CDR1 SGHRS and CDR2 YFSETQ. CDR3 length equals 13 residues. The DNA of the CDR3 is TGCGCCAGCAGCGCGACAGGGAACTATGGCTACACCTTC. Its protein product is CASSATGNYGYTF.

This clonotype has ten or more counts. The chain has TRBV29-1 and TRBJ1-1; no clear D. V shed 5 bases and J shed 0 bases, with 10 bases lying between them. Germline V gene data show CDR1 as SQVTM and CDR2 as ANQGSEA. This CDR3 is 13 amino acids long. Here the CDR3 DNA reads TGCAGCGTTCTGCAAGGTATGAACACTGAAGCTTTCTTT. It encodes CSVLQGMNTEAFF.

This clonotype was picked up many times. The V gene is TRBV6-2 or TRBV6-3, the J gene TRBJ1-5; 7 bases are a match to TRBD1. The CDR3 extends over 13 amino acids. J gave up 7 bases and V 5 bases, and 5 bases lay outside the gene matches. Looked up from germline, CDR1 is MNHEY and CDR2 is SVGEGT. CDR3: CASSDREVQPQHF. CDR3 nucleotides: TGTGCCAGCAGTGACAGGGAGGTCCAGCCCCAGCATTTT.

This clonotype has a count of ten or more. This chain connects TRBV10-3 to TRBJ1-3; D gene unclear. The CDR3 sequence is 13 residues long. Trimming left V 0 bases short and J 4 bases short, with 4 bases between. Germline assignment: CDR1 ENHRY and CDR2 SYGVKD. CDR3 coding DNA: TGTGCCATCAGTGAGTCAGAGGGAAACACCATATATTTT. The encoded protein is CAISESEGNTIYF.

The sample holds many counts of this clonotype. The rearrangement joins TRBV20-1 to TRBJ2-3, with D unclear. Trimming took off 3 bases at V and 0 bases at J, with 10 bases between the two ends. Germline values: CDR1 DFQATT, CDR2 SNEGSKA (reference sequence). This CDR3 spans 14 amino acids. Here the CDR3 DNA reads TGCAGTGCTAGTCGTCCGAGTAGCACAGATACGCAGTATTTT. Translation: CSASRPSSTDTQYF.

The table lists this clonotype with many counts. The chain carries TRBV10-3 and TRBJ1-6, with a weak D call TRBD1 (5 bases). The V gene's germline CDR1 is ENHRY and CDR2 SYGVKD. There are 15 residues in the CDR3. V dropped 6 bases and J dropped 7 bases, with 16 bases sitting between them. The CDR3 DNA is TGTGCCATCAGCTTGGGGGACGAAAAGAATTCACCCCTCCACTTT. It codes for CAISLGDEKNSPLHF.